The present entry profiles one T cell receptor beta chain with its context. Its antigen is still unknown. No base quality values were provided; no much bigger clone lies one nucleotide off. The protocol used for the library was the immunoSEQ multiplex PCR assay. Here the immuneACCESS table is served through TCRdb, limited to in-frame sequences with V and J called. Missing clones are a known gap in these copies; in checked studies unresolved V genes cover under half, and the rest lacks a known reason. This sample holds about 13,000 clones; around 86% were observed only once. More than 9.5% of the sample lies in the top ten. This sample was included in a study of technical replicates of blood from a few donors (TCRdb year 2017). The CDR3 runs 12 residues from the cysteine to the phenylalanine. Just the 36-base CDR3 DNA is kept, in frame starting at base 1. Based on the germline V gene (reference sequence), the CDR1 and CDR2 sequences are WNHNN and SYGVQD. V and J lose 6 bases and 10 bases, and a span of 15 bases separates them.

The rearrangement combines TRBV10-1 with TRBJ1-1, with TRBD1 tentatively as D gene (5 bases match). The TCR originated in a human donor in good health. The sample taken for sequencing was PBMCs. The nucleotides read TGCGCCAGCAGCTTACAGGCACCTGCAGCTTTCTTT. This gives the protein CASSLQAPAAFF.